In this sample, the clone carrying this TCR beta chain turned up many times. Its target is unknown. V was pared by 5 bases and J by 4 bases, with 6 bases of the junction left unmatched. This CDR3 region has 16 residues. CDR1 PRHDT and CDR2 FYEKMQ come from the germline V gene (reference sequence). This record belongs to a study of regulatory T cells in long-lasting Graves disease. Study findings and constraints: Few sampled subjects may have lowered accuracy.

Time point indicated: newly diagnosed GD, antithyroid drugs for less than 3 months. The TCR library used RNA extracted from PBMCs. Arm-PCR with iRepertoire HTBI primers amplified the CDR3 regions for these TCR beta libraries. A single record per CDR3 protein comes from TCRdb applying MiXCR to the multiplex PCR reads. The table shows 350,000 to 500,000 distinct CDR3 sequences, with 11% to 15% occurring only once. These data were also filed under a second study, of T cells in Graves' hyperthyroidism and ophthalmopathy. As reported in that work: Most expanded thyroid clonotypes above 0.001 also appeared in blood.

This material consisted of peripheral blood mononuclear cells (PBMCs), taken at new diagnosis, from a patient treated with antithyroid drugs. This chain connects TRBV13 to TRBJ2-1; 12 nucleotides agree with TRBD2. The receptor comes from a woman aged 50 to 60 with Graves disease. CDR3 sequence (DNA): TGTGCCAGCAGCGGCAGACTAGCGGGAGTGTACAATGAGCAGTTCTTC. Amino acids: CASSGRLAGVYNEQFF.